A selection of T cell receptor beta chains follows, all from one sample in a study of PD-1 blockade in classical Hodgkin lymphoma. The assay was immunoSEQ multiplex PCR, and TCRdb's table has in-frame clones only and misses some. The sample contains 99,000 or so clones, over 85% of which appear only once. This sample comprised peripheral blood mononuclear cells (PBMCs), obtained before the fourth cycle of nivolumab. These receptors were taken from a human donor with classical Hodgkin lymphoma. The CDR3 runs from the conserved cysteine through the conserved F or W. The D gene is left open where the match is weak. Only part of the rows carry a size: once, few, many, or a class if the clone is expanded.

d_call: .; clone_size: .; cdr3_length: 14; j_call: TRBJ2-7; v_call: TRBV6-5; cdr3_aa: CASSYSGRNHEQYF; cdr3_nt: TGTGCCAGCAGTTACTCGGGGAGAAACCACGAGCAGTACTTC
d_call: .; clone_size: .; cdr3_length: 11; j_call: TRBJ1-3; v_call: TRBV30; cdr3_aa: CAWTGGNTIYF; cdr3_nt: TGTGCCTGGACTGGAGGAAACACCATATATTTT
d_call: TRBD2; clone_size: .; cdr3_length: 14; j_call: TRBJ2-7; v_call: TRBV6-4; cdr3_aa: CASRLAASSYEQYF; cdr3_nt: TGTGCCAGCAGACTAGCGGCCAGCTCCTACGAGCAGTACTTC
d_call: TRBD2; clone_size: .; cdr3_length: 15; j_call: TRBJ2-3; v_call: TRBV5-1; cdr3_aa: CASSQLAGAADTQYF; cdr3_nt: TGCGCCAGCAGCCAACTAGCGGGAGCAGCAGATACGCAGTATTTT
d_call: TRBD1; clone_size: .; cdr3_length: 16; j_call: TRBJ2-7; v_call: TRBV29-1; cdr3_aa: CSVGPPTGAVAYEQYF; cdr3_nt: TGCAGCGTTGGACCGCCTACAGGGGCGGTTGCCTACGAGCAGTACTTC
d_call: .; clone_size: .; cdr3_length: 15; j_call: TRBJ1-2; v_call: TRBV21-1; cdr3_aa: CASSSAPGRINGYTF; cdr3_nt: TGTGCCAGCAGCAGCGCCCCGGGGCGGATAAATGGCTACACCTTC
d_call: TRBD1; clone_size: few; cdr3_length: 17; j_call: TRBJ1-2; v_call: TRBV18; cdr3_aa: CASSPRDSDRDTHGYTF; cdr3_nt: TGTGCCAGCTCACCCCGAGACAGCGACAGGGACACTCATGGCTACACCTTC
d_call: .; clone_size: .; cdr3_length: 15; j_call: TRBJ2-2; v_call: TRBV2; cdr3_aa: CASSGSGGFTGELFF; cdr3_nt: TGTGCCAGCAGTGGGTCCGGGGGCTTCACCGGGGAGCTGTTTTTT
d_call: .; clone_size: .; cdr3_length: 15; j_call: TRBJ1-1; v_call: TRBV27; cdr3_aa: CASSLSLVMNTEAFF; cdr3_nt: TGTGCCAGCAGTTTAAGTCTCGTAATGAACACTGAAGCTTTCTTT
d_call: .; clone_size: .; cdr3_length: 20; j_call: TRBJ1-5; v_call: TRBV19; cdr3_aa: CASSVGVAGRTSDSNQPQHF; cdr3_nt: TGTGCCAGTAGTGTCGGGGTTGCTGGCCGGACATCTGATAGCAATCAGCCCCAGCATTTT
d_call: TRBD2; clone_size: .; cdr3_length: 18; j_call: TRBJ2-2; v_call: TRBV5-1; cdr3_aa: CASSLNPAGGINTGELFF; cdr3_nt: TGCGCCAGCAGCTTAAACCCAGCGGGAGGGATAAACACCGGGGAGCTGTTTTTT
d_call: .; clone_size: .; cdr3_length: 14; j_call: TRBJ1-4; v_call: TRBV2; cdr3_aa: CASSDRGSNEKLFF; cdr3_nt: TGTGCCAGCAGTGATCGAGGGTCGAATGAAAAACTGTTTTTT
d_call: .; clone_size: .; cdr3_length: 14; j_call: TRBJ2-7; v_call: TRBV6-1; cdr3_aa: CASSEASGGYEQYF; cdr3_nt: TGTGCCAGCAGTGAAGCTAGCGGAGGCTACGAGCAGTACTTC
d_call: TRBD1; clone_size: .; cdr3_length: 19; j_call: TRBJ1-4; v_call: TRBV7-9; cdr3_aa: CASTKRDEGAQGRFEKLFF; cdr3_nt: TGTGCCAGCACCAAGCGAGACGAGGGGGCGCAGGGTCGGTTCGAAAAACTGTTTTTT
d_call: .; clone_size: .; cdr3_length: 15; j_call: TRBJ1-4; v_call: TRBV28; cdr3_aa: CASSSAGKDNEKLFF; cdr3_nt: TGTGCCAGCAGTTCAGCAGGGAAAGATAATGAAAAACTGTTTTTT
d_call: TRBD1; clone_size: .; cdr3_length: 15; j_call: TRBJ1-4; v_call: TRBV7-9; cdr3_aa: CASSLGDSLNEKLFF; cdr3_nt: TGTGCCAGCAGCTTAGGGGACAGCCTTAATGAAAAACTGTTTTTT
d_call: TRBD2; clone_size: .; cdr3_length: 17; j_call: TRBJ2-7; v_call: TRBV5-5; cdr3_aa: CASSRSTSGRGFYEQYF; cdr3_nt: TGTGCCAGCAGCCGAAGTACTAGCGGGAGGGGTTTCTACGAGCAGTACTTC
d_call: .; clone_size: once; cdr3_length: 13; j_call: TRBJ1-1; v_call: TRBV29-1; cdr3_aa: CSVLRAGPTEAFF; cdr3_nt: TGCAGCGTTCTTCGGGCAGGGCCCACTGAAGCTTTCTTT
d_call: TRBD1; clone_size: .; cdr3_length: 16; j_call: TRBJ1-5; v_call: TRBV28; cdr3_aa: CASSLLGTGVNQPQHF; cdr3_nt: TGTGCCAGCAGTCTCCTCGGGACAGGGGTTAATCAGCCCCAGCATTTT
d_call: .; clone_size: few; cdr3_length: 13; j_call: TRBJ1-5; v_call: TRBV4-3; cdr3_aa: CASSQDEDQPQHF; cdr3_nt: TGCGCCAGCAGCCAAGATGAAGATCAGCCCCAGCATTTT
d_call: .; clone_size: .; cdr3_length: 18; j_call: TRBJ2-6; v_call: TRBV28; cdr3_aa: CASSLSLSGFSGANVLTF; cdr3_nt: TGTGCCAGCAGTTTAAGTCTGTCCGGTTTCTCTGGGGCCAACGTCCTGACTTTC
d_call: .; clone_size: .; cdr3_length: 14; j_call: TRBJ1-3; v_call: TRBV6-1; cdr3_aa: CASSEGYSGNTIYF; cdr3_nt: TGTGCCAGCAGTGAGGGCTACTCTGGAAACACCATATATTTT
d_call: .; clone_size: .; cdr3_length: 13; j_call: TRBJ1-3; v_call: TRBV4-3; cdr3_aa: CASSQDTGRTIYF; cdr3_nt: TGCGCCAGCAGCCAAGACACAGGGCGCACCATATATTTT
d_call: .; clone_size: .; cdr3_length: 14; j_call: TRBJ1-2; v_call: TRBV6-1; cdr3_aa: CASSLDSVRHGYTF; cdr3_nt: TGTGCCAGCAGCCTTGACAGCGTGAGGCATGGCTACACCTTC
d_call: TRBD1; clone_size: .; cdr3_length: 14; j_call: TRBJ1-4; v_call: TRBV11-2; cdr3_aa: CASSLGQGGEKLFF; cdr3_nt: TGTGCCAGCAGCTTAGGACAGGGTGGCGAAAAACTGTTTTTT
d_call: TRBD1; clone_size: .; cdr3_length: 13; j_call: TRBJ2-5; v_call: TRBV29-1; cdr3_aa: CSVEQGARETQYF; cdr3_nt: TGCAGCGTTGAACAGGGGGCGCGGGAGACCCAGTACTTC
d_call: TRBD2; clone_size: .; cdr3_length: 14; j_call: TRBJ2-7; v_call: TRBV10-3; cdr3_aa: CAISRTSSVYEQYF; cdr3_nt: TGTGCCATCAGCCGGACTAGTTCGGTTTACGAGCAGTACTTC
d_call: TRBD1; clone_size: many; cdr3_length: 15; j_call: TRBJ1-4; v_call: TRBV30; cdr3_aa: CAWNPQDRGNEKLFF; cdr3_nt: TGTGCCTGGAACCCCCAAGACAGGGGGAATGAAAAACTGTTTTTT
d_call: .; clone_size: .; cdr3_length: 15; j_call: TRBJ1-2; v_call: TRBV4-1; cdr3_aa: CASSQERRENYGYTF; cdr3_nt: TGCGCCAGCAGCCAAGAACGCAGGGAGAACTATGGCTACACCTTC
d_call: .; clone_size: .; cdr3_length: 15; j_call: TRBJ1-2; v_call: TRBV2; cdr3_aa: CASSPFERDNYGYTF; cdr3_nt: TGTGCCAGCAGTCCCTTCGAAAGGGATAACTATGGCTACACCTTC
d_call: TRBD1; clone_size: .; cdr3_length: 13; j_call: TRBJ2-7; v_call: TRBV6-1; cdr3_aa: CASSDRTGYEQYF; cdr3_nt: TGTGCCAGCAGTGACAGGACAGGTTACGAGCAGTACTTC
d_call: TRBD2; clone_size: once; cdr3_length: 15; j_call: TRBJ2-3; v_call: TRBV7-9; cdr3_aa: CASSASGRGTDTQYF; cdr3_nt: TGTGCCAGCAGCGCGAGCGGGAGGGGGACAGATACGCAGTATTTT